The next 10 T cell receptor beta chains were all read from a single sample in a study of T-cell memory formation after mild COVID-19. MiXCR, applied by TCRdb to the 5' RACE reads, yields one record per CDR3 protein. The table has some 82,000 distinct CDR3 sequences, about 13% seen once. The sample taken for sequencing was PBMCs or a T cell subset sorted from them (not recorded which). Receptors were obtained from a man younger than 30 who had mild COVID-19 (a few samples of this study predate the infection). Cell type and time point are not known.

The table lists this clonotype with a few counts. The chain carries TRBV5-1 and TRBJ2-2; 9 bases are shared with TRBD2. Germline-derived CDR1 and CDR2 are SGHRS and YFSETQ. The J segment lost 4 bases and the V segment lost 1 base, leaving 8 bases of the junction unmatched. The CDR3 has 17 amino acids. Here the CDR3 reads CASSLPSGAYSTGELFF. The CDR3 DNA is TGCGCCAGCAGCTTGCCTAGCGGGGCTTATAGCACCGGGGAGCTGTTTTTT.

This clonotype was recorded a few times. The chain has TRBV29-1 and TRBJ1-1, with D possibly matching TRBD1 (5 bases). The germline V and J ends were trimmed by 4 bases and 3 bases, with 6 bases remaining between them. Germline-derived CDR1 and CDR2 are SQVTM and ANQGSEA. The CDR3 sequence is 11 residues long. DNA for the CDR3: TGCAGCGTTGGGGGCTACACTGAAGCTTTCTTT. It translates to CSVGGYTEAFF.

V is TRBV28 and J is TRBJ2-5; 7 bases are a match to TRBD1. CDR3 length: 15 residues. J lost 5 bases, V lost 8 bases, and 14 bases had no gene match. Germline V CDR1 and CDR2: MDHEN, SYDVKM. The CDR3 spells CASLSDDRDWETQYF. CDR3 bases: TGTGCCAGCCTCAGCGACGACAGGGATTGGGAGACCCAGTACTTC.

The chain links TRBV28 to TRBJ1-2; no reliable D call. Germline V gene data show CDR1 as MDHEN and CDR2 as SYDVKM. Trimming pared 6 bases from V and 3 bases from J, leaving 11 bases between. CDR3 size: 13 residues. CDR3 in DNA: TGTGCCAGCAGCCGGGAATCTCACTATGGCTACACCTTC. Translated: CASSRESHYGYTF.

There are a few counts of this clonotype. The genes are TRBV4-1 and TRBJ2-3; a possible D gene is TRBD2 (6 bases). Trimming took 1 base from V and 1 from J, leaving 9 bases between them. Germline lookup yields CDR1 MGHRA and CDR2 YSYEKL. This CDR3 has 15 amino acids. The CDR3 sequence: CASSQGRGGTDTQYF. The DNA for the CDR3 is TGCGCCAGCAGCCAAGGGCGGGGAGGCACAGATACGCAGTATTTT.

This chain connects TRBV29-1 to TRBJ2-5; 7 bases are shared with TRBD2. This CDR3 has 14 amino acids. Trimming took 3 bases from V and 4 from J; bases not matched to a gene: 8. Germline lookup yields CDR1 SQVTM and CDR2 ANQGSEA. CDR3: CSVERRGMGETQYF. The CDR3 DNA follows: TGCAGCGTTGAGAGGCGGGGGATGGGAGAGACCCAGTACTTC. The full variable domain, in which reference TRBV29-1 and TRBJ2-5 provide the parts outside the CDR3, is SAVISQKPSRDICQRGTSLTIQCQVDSQVTMMFWYRQQPGQSLTLIATANQGSEATYESGFVIDKFPISRPNLTFSTLTVSNMSPEDSSIYLCSVERRGMGETQYFGPGTRLLVL.

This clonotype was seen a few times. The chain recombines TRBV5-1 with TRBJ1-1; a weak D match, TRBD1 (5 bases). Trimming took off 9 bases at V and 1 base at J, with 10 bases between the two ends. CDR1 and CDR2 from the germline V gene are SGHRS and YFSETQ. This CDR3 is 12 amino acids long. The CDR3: CATRGGNTEAFF. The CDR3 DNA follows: TGCGCCACCCGGGGGGGGAACACTGAAGCTTTCTTT.

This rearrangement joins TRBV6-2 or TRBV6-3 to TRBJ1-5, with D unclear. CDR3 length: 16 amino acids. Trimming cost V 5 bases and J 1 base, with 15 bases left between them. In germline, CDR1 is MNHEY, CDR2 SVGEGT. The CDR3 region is CASSPPRQGSNQPQHF. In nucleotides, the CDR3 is TGTGCCAGCAGTCCTCCTAGGCAAGGAAGCAATCAGCCCCAGCATTTT.

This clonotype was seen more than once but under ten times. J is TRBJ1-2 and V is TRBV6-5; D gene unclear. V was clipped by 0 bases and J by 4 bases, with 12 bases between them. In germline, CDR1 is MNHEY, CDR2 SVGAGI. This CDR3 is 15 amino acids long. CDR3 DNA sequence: TGTGCCAGCAGTTACTCGTTAGCGGGTTTCTATGGCTACACCTTC. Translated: CASSYSLAGFYGYTF.

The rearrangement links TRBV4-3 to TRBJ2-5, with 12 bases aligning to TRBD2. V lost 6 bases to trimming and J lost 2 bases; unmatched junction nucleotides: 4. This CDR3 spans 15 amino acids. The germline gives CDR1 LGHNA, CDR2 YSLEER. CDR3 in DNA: TGCGCCAGCAGTTCCGGGACTAGCGGGCAAGAGACCCAGTACTTC. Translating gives CASSSGTSGQETQYF.